The 19 T cell receptor beta chains presented below share a single source sample, sequenced in a study of T cells in Graves' hyperthyroidism and ophthalmopathy. Amplified TCR beta CDR3 regions derived from RNA transcripts. HTBI primers were the set used in a first-round RT-PCR of the TCR CDR3. TCRdb called the multiplex PCR reads again in MiXCR, with one record for every CDR3 protein. The repertoire holds about 360,000 distinct CDR3 sequences, with about 13% as singletons. Input material: blood. These receptors were taken from a woman under 30 with Graves' hyperthyroidism.

In regard to this clonotype: A clone one base away is much larger, so this may be a read error. V gene TRBV6-1 combines with J gene TRBJ2-5; a possible D gene is TRBD2 (6 bases). This CDR3 region has 16 residues. The V gene's germline CDR1 is MNHNS and CDR2 SASEGT. Trimming shortened V by 7 bases and J by 1 base, and 19 bases separated the two germline ends. CDR3 DNA: TGTGCCAGCAAGGAGGGGCCTCCCGTCTCCCAAGAGACCCAGTACTTC. Protein product: CASKEGPPVSQETQYF.

In this sample, this clonotype turned up many times. The rearrangement uses TRBV28 and TRBJ1-5, with D uncertain. V lost 2 bases and J 8 bases, leaving 13 bases between the germline ends. Germline V gene sequence: CDR1 MDHEN, CDR2 SYDVKM. The CDR3 extends over 14 amino acids. The CDR3 reads CASSLPAEREPQHF. In DNA form, the CDR3 reads TGTGCCAGCAGTTTACCGGCCGAAAGGGAGCCCCAGCATTTT.

In this sample, this clonotype turned up many times. The V and J genes are TRBV12-3 or TRBV12-4 and TRBJ1-1; the D gene is possibly TRBD1 (6 bases). V lost 6 bases to trimming and J lost 6 bases, with 35 bases between them. The CDR3 has 20 amino acids. This CDR3 reads CASSSIGGGEQVRPTAEAFF. As DNA, the CDR3 is TGTGCCAGCAGCTCGATCGGAGGGGGGGAACAGGTACGGCCAACCGCTGAAGCTTTCTTT.

This clonotype occurred many times. The chain couples TRBV6-2 or TRBV6-3 to TRBJ1-5, with TRBD1 identical over 9 bases. The V gene's germline CDR1 is MNHEY and CDR2 SVGEGT. V gave up 7 bases and J gave up 2 bases; unmatched junction bases: 18. The CDR3 totals 19 residues. The CDR3 DNA reads as TGTGCCAGCAATGTCACCGGGACAGGGCGTTTGTATGGCAATCAGCCCCAGCATTTT. It codes for CASNVTGTGRLYGNQPQHF.

This clonotype was counted many times. The CDR3 DNA is TGTGCCAGCAGTTTTTTCCTGAACTGGGACAGCCACACCGGGGAGCTGTTTTTT. Amino acid sequence: CASSFFLNWDSHTGELFF. The genes are TRBV12-3 or TRBV12-4 and TRBJ2-2; TRBD1 matches 7 bases. The trim removed 3 bases at V and 3 bases at J, leaving 13 bases unmatched. The CDR3 contains 18 residues.

This clonotype has just a few counts. One junction end disagrees with the germline gene, perhaps due to a read error. The chain carries TRBV27 and TRBJ1-4; D ambiguous. CDR3 length: 11 residues. CDR1 is MNHEY, CDR2 SMNVEV, per germline (reference sequence). The CDR3 here is CASSSSEELFF. For the CDR3, the DNA is TGTGCCAGCAGTTCCAGTGAAGAACTGTTTTTT.

The chain couples TRBV7-2 to TRBJ2-7; unclear D gene. Per the germline V gene, CDR1 is SGHTA and CDR2 is FQGNSA. Trimming stripped 3 bases from V and 7 bases from J, with 13 bases between. There are 13 residues in the CDR3. The CDR3 loop reads CASSFDPAREQYF. In DNA form, the CDR3 reads TGTGCCAGCAGCTTTGACCCCGCCAGGGAGCAGTACTTC.

This clonotype occurred a few times. This chain links TRBV14 with TRBJ1-3; D is ambiguous. The CDR3 length is 14 residues. Trimming removed 1 base at V and 4 bases at J, with 8 bases between. Per germline, CDR1 SGHDN and CDR2 FVKESK. CDR3 DNA: TGTGCCAGCAGCCAAGTGACTCTGGGAAACACCATATATTTT. It codes for CASSQVTLGNTIYF.

This clonotype was counted many times. The gene calls are TRBV29-1 and TRBJ2-3, with D perhaps matching TRBD2 (5 bases). The CDR3 has 12 residues. CDR1 and CDR2 from the germline V gene are SQVTM and ANQGSEA. The V gene lost 0 bases and the J gene lost 13 bases, with 14 bases spanning the gap. As DNA, the CDR3 is TGCAGCGTTGAAGATCGCGAGGGTGTGAAGTATTTT. Translation gives CSVEDREGVKYF.

The sample holds many counts of this clonotype. The CDR3 sequence is CASSPNLGTGYLFF. CDR3 coding DNA: TGTGCCAGCAGCCCAAACCTTGGGACAGGGTACCTGTTTTTT. V and J are TRBV7-8 and TRBJ2-2; TRBD1 agrees at 9 bases. Trimming took 5 bases from V and 14 from J; bases not matched to a gene: 12. CDR3 length: 14 residues. Per the germline V gene, CDR1 is SGHVS and CDR2 is FQNEAQ.

This clonotype appeared a few times. This chain links TRBV6-1 with TRBJ2-3; 7 bases align to TRBD2. CDR1 and CDR2 (germline): MNHNS, SASEGT. CDR3 length: 16 residues. J gave up 5 bases and V 3 bases, and 11 bases lay outside the gene matches. Here the CDR3 DNA reads TGTGCCAGCAGTGACGGAGCGGGGTTTGCCGGAGATACGCAGTATTTT. As protein: CASSDGAGFAGDTQYF.

This clonotype showed up many times. This CDR3 is CASSFRGKGANAETQYF. CDR3 nucleotides: TGTGCCAGCAGCTTTCGAGGGAAGGGGGCTAACGCGGAGACCCAGTACTTC. The chain combines TRBV7-9 with TRBJ2-5, with 7 bases identical to TRBD1. Germline CDR1 reads SEHNR; CDR2 reads FQNEAQ (reference sequence). The CDR3 covers 17 residues. V lost 3 bases and J lost 5; bases outside the gene matches: 15.

This clonotype was seen ten or more times. The chain recombines TRBV9 with TRBJ1-2; D is uncertain. The CDR3 covers 14 residues. V shed 4 bases and J shed 2 bases, with 12 bases lying between them. Germline loops: CDR1 SGDLS, CDR2 YYNGEE. The CDR3 coding sequence is TGTGCCAGCAGCATGGGAGGGTCCAACTATGGCTACACCTTC. Translating gives CASSMGGSNYGYTF.

This clonotype was seen a few times. J is TRBJ2-7 and V is TRBV7-9; D may be TRBD2 (7 bases). V was pared by 2 bases and J by 4 bases, with 21 bases between. Germline values: CDR1 SEHNR, CDR2 FQNEAQ (reference sequence). This CDR3 comprises 17 residues. CDR3 coding DNA: TGTGCCAGCAGCTTACCGATGACGGGGGGCGCAGGTTACGAGCAGTACTTC. Translating it yields CASSLPMTGGAGYEQYF.

This clonotype was observed once. This chain joins TRBV7-6 and TRBJ1-1, with D possibly TRBD1 on 6 matching bases. V dropped 3 bases and J dropped 4 bases, with 18 bases sitting between them. Germline V gene lookup returns CDR1 SGHVS and CDR2 FNYEAQ. The CDR3 has 16 amino acids. This CDR3 reads CASSLGAGLRGTEAFF. The CDR3 DNA reads TGTGCCAGCAGCTTGGGGGCCGGCCTGCGGGGCACTGAAGCTTTCTTT.

Only a few counts were recorded for this clonotype. The gene calls are TRBV28 and TRBJ1-2; no firm D call. CDR1 is MDHEN and CDR2 is SYDVKM in the germline V gene. This CDR3 spans 14 amino acids. The germline V and J ends were trimmed by 1 base and 5 bases, with 11 bases remaining between them. As DNA, the CDR3 is TGTGCCAGCAGTTTATTTACCCGGGGATATGGCTACACCTTC. Amino acids: CASSLFTRGYGYTF.

There are a few counts of this clonotype. CDR3 DNA: TGTGCCAGCAGCCCCCTAATGGTGATGGGCGAAGAAAATGAAAAACTGTTTTTT. This gives the protein CASSPLMVMGEENEKLFF. The genes are TRBV7-8 and TRBJ1-4; no reliable D call. The CDR3 runs to 18 residues. The V and J ends lost 5 bases and 5 bases respectively, with 24 bases between them. The V gene's germline CDR1 is SGHVS and CDR2 FQNEAQ.

In its sample, this clonotype was seen many times. The genes are TRBV12-3 or TRBV12-4 and TRBJ1-1; D might be TRBD1 (5 bases). The CDR3 sequence is 17 residues long. The V end was cut by 9 bases, the J end by 5 bases, with 28 bases between. The CDR3, as DNA: TGTGCCAGTCGAGGGGAGGGTGGCGTCTTCTTTAGGACTGAAGCTTTCTTT. Protein: CASRGEGGVFFRTEAFF.

This clonotype was recorded at least ten times. The chain recombines TRBV10-3 with TRBJ2-3; D might be TRBD2 (6 bases). CDR1 is ENHRY and CDR2 is SYGVKD in the germline V gene. The V end was cut by 7 bases, the J end by 0 bases, with 8 bases between. The CDR3 length is 13 residues. The CDR3 sequence is CAITGTSTDTQYF. Written as DNA, the CDR3 is TGTGCCATCACCGGGACTAGCACAGATACGCAGTATTTT.